One and the same sample provided the 28 T cell receptor beta chains below, sequenced in a study of blood T cell repertoires in COVID-19. Method: immunoSEQ multiplex PCR; TCRdb's copy keeps in-frame clones and lacks some. The sample has about 4,900 clones; approximately 88% are singletons. What was sequenced was peripheral blood. The origin of the receptors is a human donor in a cohort sampled during active COVID-19.

This clone was recorded a few times. The rearrangement joins TRBV2 to TRBJ1-5; D not certain. V lost 2 bases and J lost 0, with 5 bases in between. The V gene's germline CDR1 is SNHLY and CDR2 FYNNEI. The CDR3 sequence is 14 residues long. The CDR3 nucleotides are TGTGCCAGCAGTGAATCACTTAGCAATCAGCCCCAGCATTTT. Translating it yields CASSESLSNQPQHF.

This clone appeared a single time. V gene TRBV2 combines with J gene TRBJ1-2; D unclear. The germline CDR1 and CDR2 sequences are SNHLY and FYNNEI. V lost 4 bases to trimming and J lost 3 bases, with 9 bases between them. This CDR3 comprises 13 residues. The CDR3 nucleotides are TGTGCCAGCAGTGCCGGAGACGACTATGGCTACACCTTC. This encodes CASSAGDDYGYTF.

The gene calls are TRBV7-3 and TRBJ2-1; 10 bases line up with TRBD1. The germline CDR1 and CDR2 sequences are SGHTA and FQGTGA. V shed 8 bases and J 1 base; nucleotides not matched to a gene: 8. The CDR3 runs 16 residues. In nucleotides, the CDR3 is TGTGCCAGCTCCGCCCCGGGACAGGGGTCCTACAATGAGCAGTTCTTC. Residues: CASSAPGQGSYNEQFF.

The chain links TRBV5-6 to TRBJ2-6; 10 bases are a match to TRBD1. V lost 3 bases, J lost 0 bases, and 6 bases stayed unmatched. This CDR3 has 18 amino acids. Germline-derived CDR1 and CDR2 are SGHDT and YYEEEE. Written as DNA, the CDR3 is TGTGCCAGCAGCTCGGGACAGGGGTTACACTCTGGGGCCAACGTCCTGACTTTC. Translation: CASSSGQGLHSGANVLTF.

The chain combines TRBV10-1 with TRBJ2-3; 8 positions agree with TRBD2. CDR1 and CDR2 from the germline V gene are WNHNN and SYGVQD (reference sequence). With V trimmed by 2 bases and J by 6 bases, 10 bases remained unmatched. The CDR3 is 16 amino acids. Here the CDR3 DNA reads TGCGCCAGCAGTGAGGGAGGAGCGGGGGAGGCGGATACGCAGTATTTT. It is translated as CASSEGGAGEADTQYF.

This clone appeared once. V usage is TRBV19 and J usage is TRBJ2-1, with unresolved D. The germline CDR1 and CDR2 sequences are LNHDA and SQIVND (reference sequence). The V end lost 5 bases, the J end lost 7 bases, and 9 bases lay between the germline ends. The CDR3 length is 12 residues. CDR3 residues: CASSLLANEQFF. The DNA for the CDR3 is TGTGCCAGTAGTTTGTTAGCTAATGAGCAGTTCTTC.

This sequence joins TRBV4-3 and TRBJ2-1; 7 nucleotides align to TRBD2. The trim removed 1 base at V and 4 bases at J, leaving 7 bases unmatched. Germline V lookup: CDR1 LGHNA, CDR2 YSLEER. This CDR3 has 16 amino acids. CDR3 coding DNA: TGCGCCAGCAGCCAAGGATTCGTGGGGGGGTACAATGAGCAGTTCTTC. Its protein is CASSQGFVGGYNEQFF.

V gene TRBV15 combines with J gene TRBJ1-2; maybe TRBD1 (6 bases). The V gene lost 0 bases and the J gene lost 4 bases, with 12 bases spanning the gap. CDR3 length equals 15 residues. Germline CDR1 LNHNV, CDR2 YYDKDF (reference sequence). CDR3 sequence reads: CATSRDPGTLYGYTF. CDR3 nucleotides: TGTGCCACCAGCAGAGACCCCGGGACACTCTATGGCTACACCTTC.

This clone was recorded a few times. The V and J genes are TRBV25-1 and TRBJ2-1; unclear D gene. The CDR3 covers 15 residues. The ends were cut back, 4 bases at V and 4 bases at J, with 14 bases in the middle. Per the germline V gene, CDR1 is MGHDK and CDR2 is SYGVNS. CDR3 sequence: CASSALNPRYNEQFF. CDR3 DNA sequence: TGTGCCAGCAGTGCCCTAAATCCGCGATACAATGAGCAGTTCTTC.

This clone has a single count. The CDR3 DNA reads as TGTGCCTGGAGTGTGCTCGGGAAAGCTTTCTTT. It encodes CAWSVLGKAFF. This sequence joins TRBV30 and TRBJ1-1; D not resolved. Germline values: CDR1 GTSNPN, CDR2 SVGIG (reference sequence). This CDR3 contains 11 residues. V shed 0 bases and J shed 9 bases, with 8 bases lying between them.

The chain links TRBV9 to TRBJ2-3; 14 nucleotides match TRBD2. The trim removed 3 bases at V and 5 bases at J, leaving 11 bases unmatched. The CDR3 is 18 amino acids. The V gene's germline CDR1 is SGDLS and CDR2 YYNGEE. The CDR3 reads CASSAGLAGGLVGDTQYF. CDR3 sequence (DNA): TGTGCCAGCAGCGCCGGACTAGCGGGGGGCCTTGTGGGAGATACGCAGTATTTT.

The chain combines TRBV27 with TRBJ2-3; possible D gene TRBD1, 5 bases. Trimming cost V 5 bases and J 0 bases, with 15 bases left between them. Germline V gene data show CDR1 as MNHEY and CDR2 as SMNVEV (reference sequence). The CDR3 has 16 amino acids. CDR3 sequence (DNA): TGTGCCAGCAGTCCCAGGGTAGGGGCAAGCACAGATACGCAGTATTTT. Its translation is CASSPRVGASTDTQYF.

This rearrangement joins TRBV27 to TRBJ2-3; D is possibly TRBD2 (5 bases). Trimming stripped 4 bases from V and 5 bases from J, with 19 bases between. Germline loops: CDR1 MNHEY, CDR2 SMNVEV (reference sequence). CDR3 length: 16 amino acids. The CDR3 DNA reads TGTGCCAGCAGTTCCTACCTAGGCAGGCGGGTAGATACGCAGTATTTT. Translated: CASSSYLGRRVDTQYF.

The J gene is TRBJ1-5, the V gene TRBV30; D possibly corresponds to TRBD1 (6 bases). The CDR3 extends over 15 amino acids. Trimming left V 3 bases short and J 0 bases short, with 12 bases between. Germline loops: CDR1 GTSNPN, CDR2 SVGIG (reference sequence). In DNA, the CDR3 is TGTGCCTGGAGACGTAGGGGGTATAGCAATCAGCCCCAGCATTTT. Translation: CAWRRRGYSNQPQHF.

V gene TRBV7-2 combines with J gene TRBJ1-6; D perhaps matches TRBD1 (5 bases). The CDR3 totals 14 residues. In germline, CDR1 is SGHTA, CDR2 FQGNSA. Trimming left V 5 bases short and J 7 bases short, with 12 bases between. The CDR3 sequence is CASSPAGGNSPLHF. In DNA form, the CDR3 reads TGTGCCAGCAGCCCCGCGGGGGGAAATTCACCCCTCCACTTT. Based on the CDR3 plus reference TRBV7-2 and TRBJ1-6, the full variable domain is GAGVSQSPSNKVTEKGKDVELRCDPISGHTALYWYRQSLGQGLEFLIYFQGNSAPDKSGLPSDRFSAERTGGSVSTLTIQRTQQEDSAVYLCASSPAGGNSPLHFGNGTRLTVT.

The genes are TRBV5-1 and TRBJ1-2; TRBD1 agrees at 8 bases. V lost 4 bases and J lost 4; bases outside the gene matches: 9. The V gene's germline CDR1 is SGHRS and CDR2 YFSETQ. The CDR3 spans 15 residues. The CDR3 spells CASSTAGGLSYGYTF. The CDR3, as DNA: TGCGCCAGCAGCACCGCAGGGGGCCTCAGCTATGGCTACACCTTC.

The chain links TRBV18 to TRBJ2-7, with 8 bases that match TRBD2. The CDR3 has 13 residues. The V gene's germline CDR1 is KGHSH and CDR2 LQKENI. V lost 5 bases, J lost 6 bases, and 6 bases stayed unmatched. CDR3 bases: TGTGCCAGCTCAAAAACTAGCGGCGGCGAGCAGTACTTC. Its translation: CASSKTSGGEQYF.

This chain connects TRBV9 to TRBJ1-2; TRBD1 might be the D (6 bases). CDR1 is SGDLS and CDR2 is YYNGEE in the germline V gene. The CDR3 has 15 amino acids. Trimming pared 3 bases from V and 7 bases from J, leaving 19 bases between. CDR3 in amino acids: CASSGQVQGLGGYTF. The CDR3 nucleotides read TGTGCCAGCAGCGGACAGGTACAGGGACTAGGTGGCTACACCTTC.

The chain recombines TRBV6-2 or TRBV6-3 with TRBJ1-3; 8 positions match TRBD1. The ends lost 0 bases at V and 3 bases at J; junction bases unmatched: 4. This CDR3 is 16 amino acids long. Germline V gives CDR1 MNHEY, CDR2 SVGEGT. CDR3 in amino acids: CASSYSSGGRGNTIYF. CDR3 in DNA: TGTGCCAGCAGTTACTCTTCAGGGGGCCGTGGAAACACCATATATTTT.

J is TRBJ1-1 and V is TRBV19, with D perhaps TRBD1 (5 bases). CDR1 and CDR2 (germline): LNHDA, SQIVND (reference sequence). V was cut by 5 bases and J by 3 bases, with 16 bases left in between. The CDR3 is made up of 15 amino acids. The CDR3 reads CASSGGVKRDTEAFF. The CDR3 bases are TGTGCCAGTAGTGGAGGGGTGAAGAGGGACACTGAAGCTTTCTTT.

The chain couples TRBV6-5 to TRBJ1-2, with D tentatively TRBD1 (6 bases). This CDR3 has 15 amino acids. V was trimmed by 7 bases and J by 5 bases, leaving 20 bases between them. From germline, CDR1 is MNHEY and CDR2 SVGAGI. The CDR3 protein is CASTLRTWGHYGYTF. DNA for the CDR3: TGTGCCAGCACCTTACGGACCTGGGGACATTATGGCTACACCTTC.

The rearrangement uses TRBV2 and TRBJ2-3; the D gene is possibly TRBD2 (6 bases). Germline V gene data show CDR1 as SNHLY and CDR2 as FYNNEI. V was cut by 8 bases and J by 2 bases, with 14 bases left in between. The CDR3 is 14 residues long. The CDR3 nucleotides are TGTGCCAGCGGAGCTAGCGCTAACACAGATACGCAGTATTTT. Protein sequence: CASGASANTDTQYF.

J is TRBJ2-3 and V is TRBV2, with D perhaps TRBD2 (6 bases). CDR1 is SNHLY, CDR2 FYNNEI, per germline. The CDR3 runs 15 residues. Trimming shortened V by 1 base and J by 4 bases, and 12 bases separated the two germline ends. CDR3 sequence (DNA): TGTGCCAGCAGTGAAGGGGGGGAATTAGCAGATACGCAGTATTTT. Translated: CASSEGGELADTQYF. Full variable domain (remainder filled in from reference TRBV2 and TRBJ2-3): EPEVTQTPSHQVTQMGQEVILRCVPISNHLYFYWYRQILGQKVEFLVSFYNNEISEKSEIFDDQFSVERPDGSNFTLKIRSTKLEDSAMYFCASSEGGELADTQYFGPGTRLTVL.

The V gene is TRBV29-1, the J gene TRBJ2-2; 12 bases align to TRBD1. The germline CDR1 and CDR2 sequences are SQVTM and ANQGSEA. The length of the CDR3 is 16 residues. Trimming cost V 6 bases and J 5 bases; bases outside gene matches: 10. CDR3 nucleotide sequence: TGCAGCGTAAGACCGGGACAGGGGGCCGGAACCGGGGAGCTGTTTTTT. It is translated as CSVRPGQGAGTGELFF.

The chain employs TRBV5-6 and TRBJ1-2, with D possibly matching TRBD1 (5 bases). V dropped 3 bases and J dropped 4 bases, with 16 bases sitting between them. From germline, CDR1 is SGHDT and CDR2 YYEEEE. The CDR3 sequence is 15 residues long. Here the CDR3 DNA reads TGTGCCAGCAGCTCTACACGTGGGGACTTCTATGGCTACACCTTC. This gives the protein CASSSTRGDFYGYTF.

The chain couples TRBV9 to TRBJ2-3; D might be TRBD1 (6 bases). CDR3 size: 16 residues. CDR1 is SGDLS and CDR2 is YYNGEE in the germline V gene. V shed 3 bases and J shed 0 bases, with 14 bases lying between them. The CDR3 here is CASSGRQDSSTDTQYF. The CDR3 DNA is TGTGCCAGCAGCGGAAGACAGGACAGTAGCACAGATACGCAGTATTTT.

This clone was counted a single time. The chain employs TRBV5-1 and TRBJ1-2; 9 nucleotides align to TRBD1. This CDR3 contains 14 residues. CDR1 and CDR2 (germline): SGHRS, YFSETQ. The J segment lost 4 bases and the V segment lost 4 bases, leaving 5 bases of the junction unmatched. DNA for the CDR3: TGCGCCAGCAGCCTTCCGGGACAGGGCTATGGCTACACCTTC. Its protein product is CASSLPGQGYGYTF.

In this sample, this clone turned up a few times. The chain couples TRBV6-1 to TRBJ2-5; a possible D gene is TRBD2 (6 bases). CDR3 length: 14 residues. Germline CDR1 reads MNHNS; CDR2 reads SASEGT. The V end lost 3 bases, the J end lost 4 bases, and 12 bases lay between the germline ends. CDR3 in amino acids: CASSEDYPIETQYF. The CDR3 region has the DNA TGTGCCAGCAGTGAGGACTACCCCATAGAGACCCAGTACTTC.